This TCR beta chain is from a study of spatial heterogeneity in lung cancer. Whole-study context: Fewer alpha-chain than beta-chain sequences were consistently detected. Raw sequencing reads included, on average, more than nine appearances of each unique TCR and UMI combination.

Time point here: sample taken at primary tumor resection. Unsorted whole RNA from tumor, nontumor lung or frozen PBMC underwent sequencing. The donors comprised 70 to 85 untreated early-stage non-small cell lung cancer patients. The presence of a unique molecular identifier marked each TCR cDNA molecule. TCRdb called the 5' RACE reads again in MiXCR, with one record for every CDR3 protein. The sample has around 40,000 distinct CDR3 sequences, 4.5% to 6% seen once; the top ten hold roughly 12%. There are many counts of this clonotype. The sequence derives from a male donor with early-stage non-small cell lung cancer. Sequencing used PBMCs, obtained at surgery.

CDR3 residues: CSAQTDANEKLFF. CDR3 DNA: TGCAGTGCTCAGACAGACGCTAATGAAAAACTGTTTTTT. This chain connects TRBV20-1 to TRBJ1-4; maybe TRBD1 (5 bases). The length of the CDR3 is 13 residues. The V gene's germline CDR1 is DFQATT and CDR2 SNEGSKA (reference sequence). The V end lost 5 bases, the J end lost 3 bases, and 10 bases lay between the germline ends.